The clone carrying this T cell receptor (beta chain) has just a few counts. Its specificity is unknown. This specimen comes from a study of T-cell reconstitution after alpha-beta-depleted transplantation in children. The study's findings and limits: T-cell numbers and diversity, one year after transplant, stemmed largely from T cells that were newly produced. By about two months after transplant, alpha-beta T cells reportedly arose from several hundred graft clones that had expanded. At day 60, the high TCRbeta diversity found in some patients originated from recipient T cells and thymic progenitors that had survived.

Preparation of the TCRbeta library involved a method that used unique molecular identifiers. One entry per CDR3 protein results from TCRdb running MiXCR on the PCR reads. The table has hundreds of thousands of distinct CDR3 sequences, around 15% seen once; the top ten hold less than 30%. Germline V lookup: CDR1 MNHNS, CDR2 SASEGT. The CDR3 sequence is 14 residues long. J lost 7 bases, V lost 10 bases, and 9 bases had no gene match. This clonotype originated in a boy under two years old who had a stem cell transplant for Wiskott-Aldrich syndrome, so the T cells may come from the graft donor. The chain has TRBV6-1 and TRBJ2-1, with TRBD1 identical over 11 bases. The source material was PBMCs, mostly from graft donor cells, sampled 360 days after TCRalphabeta/CD19-depleted stem cell transplant. The CDR3 DNA follows: TGTGCCACCAAGGGGACAGGGGGAAGAAATGAGCAGTTCTTC. This translates into CATKGTGGRNEQFF.